The 10 T cell receptor beta chains in this list originate from one sample, sequenced in a study of multiple sclerosis patients with progressive multifocal leukoencephalopathy. Libraries were prepared by immunoSEQ multiplex PCR; TCRdb keeps only in-frame clonotypes and omits some of them. Here the sample spans around 30,000 clones, 90% being singletons. The time point denotes: less than 15 months of natalizumab therapy. The sample here was PBMCs, taken from a patient treated with natalizumab. The receptors originated from a human donor with multiple sclerosis.

The rearrangement uses TRBV4-2 and TRBJ2-2; 8 positions agree with TRBD1. CDR1 is LGHNA and CDR2 is YNFKEQ in the germline V gene. This CDR3 spans 16 amino acids. V dropped 1 base and J dropped 5; count of bases not matched to a gene: 6. CDR3 in amino acids: CASSQGQGAKTGELFF. DNA of the CDR3: TGTGCCAGCAGCCAAGGCCAGGGGGCAAAAACCGGGGAGCTGTTTTTT.

The chain couples TRBV7-8 to TRBJ2-1, with unresolved D. V was cut by 1 base and J by 4 bases, with 5 bases left in between. CDR3 length: 13 residues. Germline CDR1 is SGHVS and CDR2 is FQNEAQ. The CDR3: CASSLGRYNEQFF. The CDR3 coding sequence is TGTGCCAGCAGCTTAGGCAGATACAATGAGCAGTTCTTC.

The J gene is TRBJ2-1, the V gene TRBV9; D not resolved. The CDR3 extends over 13 amino acids. Per the germline V gene, CDR1 is SGDLS and CDR2 is YYNGEE. V lost 0 bases, J lost 10 bases, and 11 bases lay in between. The CDR3 loop reads CASSVGYYGEQFF. CDR3 coding DNA: TGTGCCAGCAGCGTAGGGTACTATGGCGAGCAGTTCTTC.

The rearrangement uses TRBV4-3 and TRBJ2-1; D is undetermined. The CDR3 length is 12 residues. V was pared by 3 bases and J by 4 bases, with 4 bases between. Per the germline V gene, CDR1 is LGHNA and CDR2 is YSLEER. The CDR3 DNA reads as TGCGCCAGCAGCCACAGTTACAATGAGCAGTTCTTC. It is translated as CASSHSYNEQFF.

This chain joins TRBV5-8 and TRBJ2-7; D may be TRBD1 (5 bases). Germline V CDR1 and CDR2: SGHTS, YDEGEE. Trimming took off 2 bases at V and 9 bases at J, with 18 bases between the two ends. The CDR3 contains 14 residues. This CDR3 reads CASSFYQGFLTQYF. CDR3 DNA sequence: TGTGCCAGCAGCTTTTATCAGGGCTTCCTGACGCAGTACTTC.

CDR3 sequence reads: CASSLGGQHYGYTF. CDR3 bases: TGCGCCAGCAGCTTAGGAGGACAGCACTATGGCTACACCTTC. V gene TRBV5-1 combines with J gene TRBJ1-2; D is perhaps TRBD1 (6 bases). From germline, CDR1 is SGHRS and CDR2 YFSETQ. The V end was cut by 2 bases, the J end by 3 bases, with 11 bases between. The CDR3 totals 14 residues.

CDR3 amino acids: CASSQVPDRGKDGYTF. The CDR3 DNA sequence: TGCGCCAGCAGCCAAGTCCCGGACAGGGGAAAGGATGGCTACACCTTC. The chain couples TRBV4-3 to TRBJ1-2, with 9 bases that match TRBD1. In germline, CDR1 is LGHNA, CDR2 YSLEER. The CDR3 is made up of 16 amino acids. V dropped 1 base and J dropped 6; count of bases not matched to a gene: 9.

The chain links TRBV6-1 to TRBJ1-1; 7 bases line up with TRBD1. V shed 7 bases and J 0 bases; nucleotides not matched to a gene: 8. This CDR3 has 15 amino acids. Germline values: CDR1 MNHNS, CDR2 SASEGT. This chain's CDR3 is CASKMDRLMNTEAFF. As DNA, the CDR3 is TGTGCCAGCAAAATGGACAGGTTAATGAACACTGAAGCTTTCTTT.

CDR3: CASKYASDQPQHF. The DNA of the CDR3 is TGCGCCAGCAAGTATGCAAGCGATCAGCCCCAGCATTTT. The chain carries TRBV10-2 and TRBJ1-5, with D unresolved. The CDR3 sequence is 13 residues long. V lost 7 bases to trimming and J lost 5 bases, with 12 bases between them. Germline V gives CDR1 WSHSY, CDR2 SAAADI.

This chain uses TRBV5-6 with TRBJ1-1; D not certain. Germline values: CDR1 SGHDT, CDR2 YYEEEE. V was pared by 0 bases and J by 2 bases, with 5 bases between. The CDR3 consists of 13 residues. CDR3 sequence reads: CASSLAGNTEAFF. The CDR3, as DNA: TGTGCCAGCAGCTTGGCAGGAAACACTGAAGCTTTCTTT.